This T cell receptor beta chain was obtained from a study of blood T cell repertoires in COVID-19. Study at large: Samples taken during acute and convalescent COVID-19 were collected in the United States, Italy and Spain. The analysed material was cDNA or gDNA that came from T cells, B-cell-depleted T cells, or PBMCs.

Original handling: Using reference gene primer amplification, nucleated cell counts were estimated. Method: immunoSEQ multiplex PCR; TCRdb's copy keeps in-frame clones and lacks some. V and J calls and clone size are those listed in that table; D and trimming were worked out from the DNA. The sample shows about 260,000 clones, more than 75% of them seen only once. This CDR3 region has 18 residues. In germline, CDR1 is SEHNR, CDR2 FQNEAQ (reference sequence). Germline trimming cut 3 bases from V and 0 bases from J; bases unmatched to any gene: 10. Participant ages covered about 18 to 100 years across approximately 25 US areas.

Specimen: PBMCs or T cells enriched from blood (not recorded which). The TCR comes from a woman between 50 and 59 years old who had recovered from COVID-19. This chain links TRBV7-9 with TRBJ1-2; 10 positions match TRBD1. This CDR3 reads CASSLYRDRGYANYGYTF. For the CDR3, the DNA is TGTGCCAGCAGCTTGTACCGGGACAGGGGCTACGCTAACTATGGCTACACCTTC.